This T cell receptor (beta chain) was captured by sequencing in a study of Graves' ophthalmopathy and Graves' hyperthyroidism. Study-wide background: Pretreatment peripheral blood was obtained at initial diagnosis.

Stable hyperthyroidism referred to disease that showed no ophthalmopathy within 18 months of follow-up. Fresh peripheral blood, around 9.8 ml, was the PBMC source. Overall study findings and caveats: Most expanded thyroid clonotypes above 0.001 frequency also appeared in blood.

This clonotype was observed at least ten times. Its antigen is unidentified. V gave up 8 bases and J gave up 4 bases, with 15 bases separating them. The germline CDR1 and CDR2 sequences are MDHEN and SYDVKM. CDR3 size: 13 residues. The authors amplified TCR beta CDR3 regions from RNA transcripts. Amplification began with first-round RT-PCR using HTBI primers, then second-round multiplex PCR was performed. One entry per CDR3 protein results from TCRdb running MiXCR on the multiplex PCR reads. This sample yields some 350,000 distinct CDR3 sequences, of which about 18% are seen a single time; around 2.4% belongs to the top ten.

This rearrangement joins TRBV28 to TRBJ2-7; D perhaps matches TRBD1 (5 bases). Sequences were obtained from peripheral blood. This TCR came from an adult woman with stable Graves' hyperthyroidism. The CDR3 loop is CASGSPGAYEQYF. In nucleotides, the CDR3 is TGTGCCAGCGGTTCTCCTGGGGCTTACGAGCAGTACTTC.